The source of this T cell receptor (beta chain) is a study of lymphopenia after photon versus proton radiotherapy. This table comes from immunoSEQ multiplex PCR, and its TCRdb copy is limited to in-frame clones, with some not included. The sample includes 150,000 to 200,000 clones, 80% to 90% of them seen just once. V lost 2 bases and J 7 bases, leaving 12 bases between the germline ends. CDR3 length: 14 amino acids. Germline V CDR1 and CDR2: ENHRY, SYGVKD. V and J are TRBV10-3 and TRBJ2-1, with D tentatively TRBD2 (5 bases). Sequenced here: peripheral blood, sampled from a patient treated with photon-based radiotherapy. This TCR came from a man aged 45 to 65 with gastric cancer. The DNA of the CDR3 is TGTGCCATCAGTGAGGAGGGCTTGCGGAATGAGCAGTTCTTC. Residues: CAISEEGLRNEQFF.